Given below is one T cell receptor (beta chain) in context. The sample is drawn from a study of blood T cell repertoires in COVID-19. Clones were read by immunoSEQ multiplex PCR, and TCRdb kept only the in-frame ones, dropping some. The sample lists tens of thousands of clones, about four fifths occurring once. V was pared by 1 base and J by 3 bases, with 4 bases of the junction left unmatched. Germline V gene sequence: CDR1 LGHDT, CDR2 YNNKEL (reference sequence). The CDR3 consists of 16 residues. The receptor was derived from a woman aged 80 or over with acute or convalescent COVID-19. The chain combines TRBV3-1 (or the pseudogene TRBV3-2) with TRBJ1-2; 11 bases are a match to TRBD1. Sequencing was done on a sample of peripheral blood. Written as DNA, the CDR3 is TGTGCCAGCAGCCAAGCCGGGACAGGGGGGCACTATGGCTACACCTTC. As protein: CASSQAGTGGHYGYTF.